These 4 T cell receptor beta chains were all obtained from the same sample, sequenced in a study of blood T cells in healthy people across ages. It was with a sample-barcoded 5' primer and a J-beta primer mix that a second PCR of roughly 6 to 11 cycles was run. TCRdb analysed the 5' RACE reads with MiXCR anew, one entry per CDR3 protein. Here the sample spans under 700,000 distinct CDR3 sequences, around 24% being singletons. This sample also belongs to another study, concerning T cells of mothers and their children.

The sequencing sample was made of blood. The receptor set was obtained from a boy between 10 and 17 years old in good health.

This clonotype has a handful of counts. The chain is built from TRBV4-3 and TRBJ2-3, with 12 positions matching TRBD2. V shed 0 bases, J shed 3 bases, and the junction held 13 bases outside the gene matches. Germline CDR1 and CDR2: LGHNA and YSLEER. The CDR3 has 20 residues. The CDR3 coding sequence is TGCGCCAGCAGCCAAGATGACTGGACTAGCGGGGCGGCCTTAACAGATACGCAGTATTTT. Residues: CASSQDDWTSGAALTDTQYF.

This clonotype was seen only a few times. The chain's CDR3 is CASRPRDVYNEQFF. CDR3 DNA sequence: TGTGCCAGCAGACCTAGGGACGTCTACAATGAGCAGTTCTTC. The chain combines TRBV28 with TRBJ2-1; either TRBD1 or TRBD2 may supply D (5 bases each). CDR1 and CDR2 (germline): MDHEN, SYDVKM. With 6 bases removed from V and 3 bases from J, the gap between germline ends came to 12 bases. This CDR3 contains 14 residues.

Only a few counts were recorded for this clonotype. The V call is TRBV20-1, the J call TRBJ1-1, with D possibly TRBD1 on 6 matching bases. V was clipped by 7 bases and J by 4 bases, with 25 bases between them. The germline CDR1 and CDR2 sequences are DFQATT and SNEGSKA (reference sequence). The CDR3 is 16 residues long. CDR3 sequence reads: CSGHTQDSRFGTEAFF. The DNA for the CDR3 is TGCAGTGGCCATACTCAGGACAGCCGGTTCGGCACTGAAGCTTTCTTT.

This clonotype was seen a handful of times. The chain is built from TRBV4-3 and TRBJ2-2; 7 positions agree with TRBD1. The germline V gene has CDR1 LGHNA and CDR2 YSLEER. The CDR3 runs to 17 residues. V shed 1 base, J shed 2 bases, and the junction held 7 bases outside the gene matches. The CDR3 region is CASSQAPGTANTGELFF. CDR3 sequence (DNA): TGCGCCAGCAGCCAAGCCCCCGGGACAGCCAACACCGGGGAGCTGTTTTTT.